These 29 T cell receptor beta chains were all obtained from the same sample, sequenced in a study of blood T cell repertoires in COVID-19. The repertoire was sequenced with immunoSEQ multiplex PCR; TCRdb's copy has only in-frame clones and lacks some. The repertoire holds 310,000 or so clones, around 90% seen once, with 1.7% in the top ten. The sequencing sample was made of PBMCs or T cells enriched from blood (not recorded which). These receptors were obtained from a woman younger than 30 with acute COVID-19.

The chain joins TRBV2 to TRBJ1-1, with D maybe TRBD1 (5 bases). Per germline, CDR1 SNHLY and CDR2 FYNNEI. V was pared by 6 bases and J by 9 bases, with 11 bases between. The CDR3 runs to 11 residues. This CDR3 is CASSAQVKAFF. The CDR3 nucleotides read TGTGCCAGCAGCGCACAGGTTAAAGCTTTCTTT.

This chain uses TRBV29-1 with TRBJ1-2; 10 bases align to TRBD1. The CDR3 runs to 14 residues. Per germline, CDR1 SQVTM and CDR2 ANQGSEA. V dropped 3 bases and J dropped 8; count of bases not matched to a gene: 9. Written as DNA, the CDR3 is TGCAGCGTTGATAAATTGGGACAGGGGCCCGGCTACACCTTC. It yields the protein CSVDKLGQGPGYTF.

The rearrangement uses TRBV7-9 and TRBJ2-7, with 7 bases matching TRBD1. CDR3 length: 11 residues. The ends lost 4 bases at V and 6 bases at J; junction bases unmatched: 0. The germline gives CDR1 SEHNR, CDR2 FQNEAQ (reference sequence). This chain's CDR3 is CASSWDSEQYF. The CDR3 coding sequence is TGTGCCAGCAGCTGGGACAGCGAGCAGTACTTC.

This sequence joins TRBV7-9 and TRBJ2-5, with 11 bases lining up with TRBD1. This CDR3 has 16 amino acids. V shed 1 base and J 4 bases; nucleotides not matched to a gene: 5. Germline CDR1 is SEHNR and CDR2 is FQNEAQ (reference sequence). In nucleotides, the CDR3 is TGTGCCAGCAGCTTAGGCCCCGGGACAGGGGGAGAGACCCAGTACTTC. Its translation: CASSLGPGTGGETQYF.

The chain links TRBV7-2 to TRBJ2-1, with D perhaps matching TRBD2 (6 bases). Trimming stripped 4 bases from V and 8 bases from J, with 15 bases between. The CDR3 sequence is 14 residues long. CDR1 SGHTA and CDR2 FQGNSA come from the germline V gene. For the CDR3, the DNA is TGTGCCAGCAGCTCCGGGCGGGGCCACGATGAGCAGTTCTTC. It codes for CASSSGRGHDEQFF.

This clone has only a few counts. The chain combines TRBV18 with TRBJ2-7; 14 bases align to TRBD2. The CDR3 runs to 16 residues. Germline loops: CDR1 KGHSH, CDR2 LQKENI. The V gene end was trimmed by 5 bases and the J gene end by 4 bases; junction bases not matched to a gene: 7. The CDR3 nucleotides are TGTGCCAGCTCAGATGGGACTAGCGGGAGTTCTTACGAGCAGTACTTC. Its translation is CASSDGTSGSSYEQYF. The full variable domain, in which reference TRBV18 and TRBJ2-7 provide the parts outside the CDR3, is NAGVMQNPRHLVRRRGQEARLRCSPMKGHSHVYWYRQLPEEGLKFMVYLQKENIIDESGMPKERFSAEFPKEGPSILRIQQVVRGDSAAYFCASSDGTSGSSYEQYFGPGTRLTVT.

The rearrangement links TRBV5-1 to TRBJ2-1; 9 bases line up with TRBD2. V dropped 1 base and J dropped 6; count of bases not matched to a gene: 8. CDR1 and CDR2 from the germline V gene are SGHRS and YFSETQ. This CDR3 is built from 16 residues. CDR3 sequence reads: CASSLIIAGAGNEQFF. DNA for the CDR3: TGCGCCAGCAGCTTGATAATAGCGGGAGCGGGCAATGAGCAGTTCTTC. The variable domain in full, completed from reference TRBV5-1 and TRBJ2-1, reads KAGVTQTPRYLIKTRGQQVTLSCSPISGHRSVSWYQQTPGQGLQFLFEYFSETQRNKGNFPGRFSGRQFSNSRSEMNVSTLELGDSALYLCASSLIIAGAGNEQFFGPGTRLTVL.

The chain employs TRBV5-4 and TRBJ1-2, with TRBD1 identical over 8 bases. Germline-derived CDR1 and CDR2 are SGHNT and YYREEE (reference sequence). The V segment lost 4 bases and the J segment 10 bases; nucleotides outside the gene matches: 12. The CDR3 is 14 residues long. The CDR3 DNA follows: TGTGCCAGCAGCCGCTGGACAGGGAATTCTGACTACACCTTC. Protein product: CASSRWTGNSDYTF.

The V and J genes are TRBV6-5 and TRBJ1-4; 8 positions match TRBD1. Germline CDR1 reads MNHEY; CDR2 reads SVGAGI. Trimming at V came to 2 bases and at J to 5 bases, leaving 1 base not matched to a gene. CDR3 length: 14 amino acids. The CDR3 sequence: CASSYRQGNEKLFF. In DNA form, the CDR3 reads TGTGCCAGCAGTTACAGACAGGGGAATGAAAAACTGTTTTTT.

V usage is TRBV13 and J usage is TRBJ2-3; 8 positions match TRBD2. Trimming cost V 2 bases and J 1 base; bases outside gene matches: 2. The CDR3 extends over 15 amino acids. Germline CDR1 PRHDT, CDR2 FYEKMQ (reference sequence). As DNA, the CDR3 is TGTGCCAGCAGCTTATCGACTAGCGGCACAGATACGCAGTATTTT. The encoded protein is CASSLSTSGTDTQYF.

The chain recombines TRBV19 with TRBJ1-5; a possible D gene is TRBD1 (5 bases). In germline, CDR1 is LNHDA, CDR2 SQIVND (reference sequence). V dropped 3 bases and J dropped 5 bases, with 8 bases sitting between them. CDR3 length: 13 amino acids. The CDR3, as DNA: TGTGCCAGTAGTATCAGGGCTGATCAGCCCCAGCATTTT. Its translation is CASSIRADQPQHF.

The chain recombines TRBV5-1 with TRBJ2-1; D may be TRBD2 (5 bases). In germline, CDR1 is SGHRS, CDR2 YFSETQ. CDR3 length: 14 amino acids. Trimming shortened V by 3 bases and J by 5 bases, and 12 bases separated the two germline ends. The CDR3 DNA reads TGCGCCAGCAGCTCAAACCCGACTAACAATGAGCAGTTCTTC. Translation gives CASSSNPTNNEQFF. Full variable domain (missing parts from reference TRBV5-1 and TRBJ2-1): KAGVTQTPRYLIKTRGQQVTLSCSPISGHRSVSWYQQTPGQGLQFLFEYFSETQRNKGNFPGRFSGRQFSNSRSEMNVSTLELGDSALYLCASSSNPTNNEQFFGPGTRLTVL.

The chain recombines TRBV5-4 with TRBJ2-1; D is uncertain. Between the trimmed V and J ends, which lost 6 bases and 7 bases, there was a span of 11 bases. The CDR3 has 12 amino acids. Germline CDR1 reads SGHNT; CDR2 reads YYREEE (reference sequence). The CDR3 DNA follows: TGTGCCAGCACAAACGAGTGGAATGAGCAGTTCTTC. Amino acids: CASTNEWNEQFF.

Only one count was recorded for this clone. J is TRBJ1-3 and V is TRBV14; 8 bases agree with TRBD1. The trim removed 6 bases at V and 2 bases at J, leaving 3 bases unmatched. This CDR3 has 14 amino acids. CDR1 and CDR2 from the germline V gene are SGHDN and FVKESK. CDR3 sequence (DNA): TGTGCCAGCAGAGAGACAGGGGCTGGAAACACCATATATTTT. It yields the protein CASRETGAGNTIYF.

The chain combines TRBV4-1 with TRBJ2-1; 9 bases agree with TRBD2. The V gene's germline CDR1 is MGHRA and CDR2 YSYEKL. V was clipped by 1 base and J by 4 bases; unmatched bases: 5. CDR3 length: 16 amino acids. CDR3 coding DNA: TGCGCCAGCAGCCAAGCTAGCGGGACCCTTTACAATGAGCAGTTCTTC. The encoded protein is CASSQASGTLYNEQFF.

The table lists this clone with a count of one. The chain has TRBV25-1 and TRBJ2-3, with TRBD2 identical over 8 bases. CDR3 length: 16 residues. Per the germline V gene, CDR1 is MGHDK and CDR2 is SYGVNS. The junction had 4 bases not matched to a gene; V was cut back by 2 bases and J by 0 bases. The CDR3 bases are TGTGCCAGCAGTGAAGTCGCTAGCGGGAGCACAGATACGCAGTATTTT. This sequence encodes CASSEVASGSTDTQYF.

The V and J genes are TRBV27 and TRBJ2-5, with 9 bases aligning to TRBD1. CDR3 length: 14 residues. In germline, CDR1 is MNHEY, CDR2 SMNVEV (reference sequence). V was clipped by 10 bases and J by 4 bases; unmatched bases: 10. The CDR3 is CATYPQGAAETQYF. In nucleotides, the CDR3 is TGTGCCACCTATCCACAGGGGGCGGCAGAGACCCAGTACTTC.

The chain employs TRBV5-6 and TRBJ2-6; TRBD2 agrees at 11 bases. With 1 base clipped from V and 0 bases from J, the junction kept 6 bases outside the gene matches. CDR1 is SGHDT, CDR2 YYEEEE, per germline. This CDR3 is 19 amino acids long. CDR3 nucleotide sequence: TGTGCCAGCAGCTTGTTACTAGCGGGGGCTACCTCTGGGGCCAACGTCCTGACTTTC. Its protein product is CASSLLLAGATSGANVLTF.

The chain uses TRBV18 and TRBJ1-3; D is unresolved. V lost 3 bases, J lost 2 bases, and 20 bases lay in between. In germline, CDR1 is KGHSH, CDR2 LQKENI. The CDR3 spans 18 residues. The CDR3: CASSPRRAGSGPGNTIYF. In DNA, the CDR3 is TGTGCCAGCTCACCCCGGCGCGCGGGAAGCGGGCCTGGAAACACCATATATTTT.

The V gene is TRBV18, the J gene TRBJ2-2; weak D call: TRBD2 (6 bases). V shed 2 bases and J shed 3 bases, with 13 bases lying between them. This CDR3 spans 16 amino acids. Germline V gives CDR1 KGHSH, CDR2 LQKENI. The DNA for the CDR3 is TGTGCCAGCTCACCAGGTGCGGCGGGACACACCGGGGAGCTGTTTTTT. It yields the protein CASSPGAAGHTGELFF.

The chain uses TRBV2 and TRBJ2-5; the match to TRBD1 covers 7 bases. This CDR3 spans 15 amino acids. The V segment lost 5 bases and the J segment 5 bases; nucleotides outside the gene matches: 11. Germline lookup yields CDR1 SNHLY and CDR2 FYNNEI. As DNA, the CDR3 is TGTGCCAGCAGTCCCCGAAATGACAGGGTTGAGACCCAGTACTTC. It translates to CASSPRNDRVETQYF.

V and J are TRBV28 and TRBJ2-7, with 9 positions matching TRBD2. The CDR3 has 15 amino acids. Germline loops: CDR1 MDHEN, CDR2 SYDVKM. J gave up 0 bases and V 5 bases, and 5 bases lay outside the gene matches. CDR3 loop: CASSLRLAVSYEQYF. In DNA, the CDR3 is TGTGCCAGCAGTCTAAGACTAGCGGTCTCCTACGAGCAGTACTTC. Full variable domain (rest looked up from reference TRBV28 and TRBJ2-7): DVKVTQSSRYLVKRTGEKVFLECVQDMDHENMFWYRQDPGLGLRLIYFSYDVKMKEKGDIPEGYSVSREKKERFSLILESASTNQTSMYLCASSLRLAVSYEQYFGPGTRLTVT.

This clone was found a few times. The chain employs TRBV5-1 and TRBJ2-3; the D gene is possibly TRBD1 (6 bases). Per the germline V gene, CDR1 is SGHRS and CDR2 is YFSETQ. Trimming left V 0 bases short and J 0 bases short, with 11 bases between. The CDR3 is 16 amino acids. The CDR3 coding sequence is TGCGCCAGCAGCTTGGGTGCAGGGGCGAGCACAGATACGCAGTATTTT. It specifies CASSLGAGASTDTQYF. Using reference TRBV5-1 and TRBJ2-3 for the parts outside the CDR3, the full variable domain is KAGVTQTPRYLIKTRGQQVTLSCSPISGHRSVSWYQQTPGQGLQFLFEYFSETQRNKGNFPGRFSGRQFSNSRSEMNVSTLELGDSALYLCASSLGAGASTDTQYFGPGTRLTVL.

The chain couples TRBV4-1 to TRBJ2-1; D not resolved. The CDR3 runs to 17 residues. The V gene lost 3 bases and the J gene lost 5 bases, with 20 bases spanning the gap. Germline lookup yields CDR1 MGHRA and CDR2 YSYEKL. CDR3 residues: CASSQGPADSSDNEQFF. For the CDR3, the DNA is TGCGCCAGCAGCCAGGGTCCTGCAGACTCATCGGACAATGAGCAGTTCTTC.

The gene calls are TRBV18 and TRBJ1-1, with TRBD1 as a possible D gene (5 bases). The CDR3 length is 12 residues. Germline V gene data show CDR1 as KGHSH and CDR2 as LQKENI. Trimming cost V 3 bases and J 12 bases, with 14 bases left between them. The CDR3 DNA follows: TGTGCCAGCTCACCGTTAACGGGGGAATCTTTCTTT. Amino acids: CASSPLTGESFF.

This chain's CDR3 is CASSASEANEQFF. DNA for the CDR3: TGTGCCAGCAGCGCGTCCGAAGCCAATGAGCAGTTCTTC. This chain connects TRBV12-3 or TRBV12-4 to TRBJ2-1; no reliable D call. The CDR3 is 13 amino acids. The V gene lost 6 bases and the J gene lost 6 bases, with 12 bases spanning the gap.

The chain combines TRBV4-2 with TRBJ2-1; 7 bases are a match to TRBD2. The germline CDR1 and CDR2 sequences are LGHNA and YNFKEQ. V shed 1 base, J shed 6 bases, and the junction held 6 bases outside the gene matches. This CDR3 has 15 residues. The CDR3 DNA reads TGTGCCAGCAGCCAAGGTTGGTCTAGCGGCAATGAGCAGTTCTTC. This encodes CASSQGWSSGNEQFF.

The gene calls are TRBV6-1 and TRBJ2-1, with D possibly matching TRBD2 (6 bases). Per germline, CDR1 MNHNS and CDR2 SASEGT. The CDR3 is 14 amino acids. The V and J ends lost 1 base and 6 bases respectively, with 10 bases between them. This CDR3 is CASSEGQEGNEQFF. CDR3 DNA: TGTGCCAGCAGTGAAGGCCAGGAGGGCAATGAGCAGTTCTTC.

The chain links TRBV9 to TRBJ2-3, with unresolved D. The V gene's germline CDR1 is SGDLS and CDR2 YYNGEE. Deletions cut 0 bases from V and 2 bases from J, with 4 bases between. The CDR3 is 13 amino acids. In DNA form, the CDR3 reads TGTGCCAGCAGCGTAGTTTACACAGATACGCAGTATTTT. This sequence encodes CASSVVYTDTQYF. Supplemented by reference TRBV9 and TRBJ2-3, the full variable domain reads DSGVTQTPKHLITATGQRVTLRCSPRSGDLSVYWYQQSLDQGLQFLIQYYNGEERAKGNILERFSAQQFPDLHSELNLSSLELGDSALYFCASSVVYTDTQYFGPGTRLTVL.